This T cell receptor (beta chain) was obtained from a study of T cell repertoires in cytomegalovirus infection. Study at large: Public TCR beta signatures indicated both CMV infection and matching HLA type. The study, taken as a whole, reports: Summed frequency of public TCR beta families distinguished CMV carriers with the relevant HLA. What dominated the ex vivo response were HLA-C-restricted CMV-specific TCR beta clonotypes.

TCRdb re-called the reads with MiXCR, one entry per CDR3 protein. The table has 450,000 to 650,000 distinct CDR3 sequences, less than 30% seen once. CDR1 and CDR2 from the germline V gene are LNHNV and YYDKDF (reference sequence). This CDR3 region has 17 residues. V trimming: 3 bases; J trimming: 5 bases; junction bases outside the gene matches: 15. Regarding this clonotype: What it binds is not known.

The clonotype originates from a human donor in good health (CMV status not recorded). Some clones in this sample may be carry-over from other donors' samples. The gene calls are TRBV15 and TRBJ2-5, with 7 bases matching TRBD2. The sequencing sample was made of PBMCs. The CDR3 spells CATSSGGGRASGETQYF. CDR3 sequence (DNA): TGTGCCACCAGCAGTGGGGGGGGACGGGCGTCAGGCGAGACCCAGTACTTC.